The clone carrying this T cell receptor (beta chain) turned up a few times. This record belongs to a study of blood T cell repertoires in COVID-19. Study details: Whether acute or convalescent, the COVID-19 samples came from the United States, Italy and Spain.

Study processing details: Nucleated cell counts were estimated from reference gene primer amplification. Assay: immunoSEQ multiplex PCR; the TCRdb copy retains only in-frame clones and omits some. The V and J calls and clone size are taken from that table; D and trimming were inferred from the DNA. This table has 120,000 or so clones, about three quarters appearing once. V lost 1 base, J lost 2 bases, and 18 bases lay in between. The length of the CDR3 is 18 residues. Germline CDR1 is MGHRA and CDR2 is YSYEKL. Sequencing used peripheral blood. This chain links TRBV4-1 with TRBJ2-1; D perhaps matches TRBD1 (5 bases). The clonotype was recovered from an elderly woman with active or convalescent COVID-19. In DNA, the CDR3 is TGCGCCAGCAGCCAAGTCGACCTAGTGACAGTTGCCTACAATGAGCAGTTCTTC. Its protein product is CASSQVDLVTVAYNEQFF.